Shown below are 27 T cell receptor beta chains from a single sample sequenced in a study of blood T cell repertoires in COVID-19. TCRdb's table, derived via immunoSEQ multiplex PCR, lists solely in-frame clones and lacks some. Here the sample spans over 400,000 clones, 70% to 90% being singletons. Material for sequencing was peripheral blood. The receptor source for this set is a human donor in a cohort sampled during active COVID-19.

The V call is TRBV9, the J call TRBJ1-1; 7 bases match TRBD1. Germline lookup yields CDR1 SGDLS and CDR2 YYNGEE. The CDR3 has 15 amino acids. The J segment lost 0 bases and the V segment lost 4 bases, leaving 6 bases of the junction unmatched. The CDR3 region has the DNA TGTGCCAGCAGCAGGCAGGGGGAAATGAACACTGAAGCTTTCTTT. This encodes CASSRQGEMNTEAFF.

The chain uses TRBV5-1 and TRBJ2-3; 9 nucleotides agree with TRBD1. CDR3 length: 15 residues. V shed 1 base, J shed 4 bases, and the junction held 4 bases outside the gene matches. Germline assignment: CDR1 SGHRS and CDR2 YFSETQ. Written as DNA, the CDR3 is TGCGCCAGCAGCTTGTCAGGGACAGGGTCAGATACGCAGTATTTT. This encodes CASSLSGTGSDTQYF.

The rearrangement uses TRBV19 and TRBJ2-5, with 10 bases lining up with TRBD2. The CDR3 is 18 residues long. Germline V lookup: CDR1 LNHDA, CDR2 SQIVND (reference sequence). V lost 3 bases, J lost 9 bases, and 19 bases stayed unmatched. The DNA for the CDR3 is TGTGCCAGTAGTATTAAGAAATCCGGGACTAGCGTGACCCAGGCCCAGTACTTC. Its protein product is CASSIKKSGTSVTQAQYF.

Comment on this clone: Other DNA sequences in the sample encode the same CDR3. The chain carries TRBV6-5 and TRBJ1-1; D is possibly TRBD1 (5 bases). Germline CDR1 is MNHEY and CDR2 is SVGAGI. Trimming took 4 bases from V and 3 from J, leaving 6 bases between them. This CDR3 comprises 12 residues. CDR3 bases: TGTGCCAGCAGTTCCAGGGACACTGAAGCTTTCTTT. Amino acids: CASSSRDTEAFF.

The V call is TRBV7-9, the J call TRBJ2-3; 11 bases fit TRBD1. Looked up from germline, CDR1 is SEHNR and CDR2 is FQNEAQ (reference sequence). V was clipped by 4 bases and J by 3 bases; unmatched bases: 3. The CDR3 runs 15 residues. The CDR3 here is CASSWGTGGTDTQYF. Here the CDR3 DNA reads TGTGCCAGCAGCTGGGGGACAGGGGGTACAGATACGCAGTATTTT.

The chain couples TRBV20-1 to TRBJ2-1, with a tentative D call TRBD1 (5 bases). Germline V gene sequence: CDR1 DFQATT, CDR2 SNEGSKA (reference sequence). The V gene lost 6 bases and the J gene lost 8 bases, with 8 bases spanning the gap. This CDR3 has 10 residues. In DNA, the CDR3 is TGCAGTGCCTGGGGCGATGAGCAGTTCTTC. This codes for CSAWGDEQFF.

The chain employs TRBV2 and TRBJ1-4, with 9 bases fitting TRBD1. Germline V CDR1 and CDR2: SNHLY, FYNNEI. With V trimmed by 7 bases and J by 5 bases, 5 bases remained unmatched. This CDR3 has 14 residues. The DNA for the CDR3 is TGTGCCAGCACCCTCGACAGGGGGAATGAAAAACTGTTTTTT. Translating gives CASTLDRGNEKLFF.

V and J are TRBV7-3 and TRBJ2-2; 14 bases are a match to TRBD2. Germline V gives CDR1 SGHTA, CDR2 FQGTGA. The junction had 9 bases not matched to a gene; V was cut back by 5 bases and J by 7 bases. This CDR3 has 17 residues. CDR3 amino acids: CASSPLSTSGRVGELFF. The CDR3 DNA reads TGTGCCAGCAGCCCCTTGTCGACTAGCGGGAGGGTCGGGGAGCTGTTTTTT. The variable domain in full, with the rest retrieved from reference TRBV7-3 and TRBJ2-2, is GAGVSQTPSNKVTEKGKYVELRCDPISGHTALYWYRQSLGQGPEFLIYFQGTGAADDSGLPNDRFFAVRPEGSVSTLKIQRTERGDSAVYLCASSPLSTSGRVGELFFGEGSRLTVL.

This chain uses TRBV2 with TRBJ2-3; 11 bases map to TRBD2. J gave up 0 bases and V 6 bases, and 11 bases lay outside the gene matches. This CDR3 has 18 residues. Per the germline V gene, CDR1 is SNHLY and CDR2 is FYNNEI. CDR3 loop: CASRDYLTSGISTDTQYF. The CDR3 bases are TGTGCCAGCAGAGATTATTTGACTAGCGGGATTAGCACAGATACGCAGTATTTT.

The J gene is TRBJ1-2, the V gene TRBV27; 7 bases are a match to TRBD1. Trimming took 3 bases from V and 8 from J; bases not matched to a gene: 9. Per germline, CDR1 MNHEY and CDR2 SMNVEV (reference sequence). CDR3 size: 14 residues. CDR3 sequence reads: CASSFRDSGRGYTF. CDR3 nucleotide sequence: TGTGCCAGCAGTTTCCGGGACAGCGGGAGGGGCTACACCTTC.

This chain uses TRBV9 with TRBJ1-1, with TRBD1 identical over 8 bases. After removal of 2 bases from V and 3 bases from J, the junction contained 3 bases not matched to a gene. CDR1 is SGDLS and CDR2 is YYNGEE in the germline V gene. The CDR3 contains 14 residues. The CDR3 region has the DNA TGTGCCAGCAGCGTTACGACAGGGGACACTGAAGCTTTCTTT. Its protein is CASSVTTGDTEAFF.

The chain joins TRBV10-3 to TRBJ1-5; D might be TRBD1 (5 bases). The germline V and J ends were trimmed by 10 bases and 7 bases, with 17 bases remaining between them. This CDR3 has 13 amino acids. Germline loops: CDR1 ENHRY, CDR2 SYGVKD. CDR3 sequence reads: CATSFDSYQPQHF. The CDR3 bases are TGTGCCACCTCCTTCGACAGTTACCAGCCCCAGCATTTT.

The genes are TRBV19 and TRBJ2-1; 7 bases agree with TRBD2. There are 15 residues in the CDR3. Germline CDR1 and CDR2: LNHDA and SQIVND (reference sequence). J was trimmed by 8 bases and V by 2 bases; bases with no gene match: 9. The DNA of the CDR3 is TGTGCCAGTAGTATAACTAGCGATAAATCCCATGAGCAGTTCTTC. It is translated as CASSITSDKSHEQFF. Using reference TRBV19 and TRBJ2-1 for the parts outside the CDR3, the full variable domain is DGGITQSPKYLFRKEGQNVTLSCEQNLNHDAMYWYRQDPGQGLRLIYYSQIVNDFQKGDIAEGYSVSREKKESFPLTVTSAQKNPTAFYLCASSITSDKSHEQFFGPGTRLTVL.

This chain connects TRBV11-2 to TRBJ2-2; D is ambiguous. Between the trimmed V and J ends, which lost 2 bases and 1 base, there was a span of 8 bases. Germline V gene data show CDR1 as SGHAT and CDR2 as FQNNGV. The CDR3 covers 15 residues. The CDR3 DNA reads TGTGCCAGCAGCTTAATTCGAGAGAACACCGGGGAGCTGTTTTTT. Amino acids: CASSLIRENTGELFF.

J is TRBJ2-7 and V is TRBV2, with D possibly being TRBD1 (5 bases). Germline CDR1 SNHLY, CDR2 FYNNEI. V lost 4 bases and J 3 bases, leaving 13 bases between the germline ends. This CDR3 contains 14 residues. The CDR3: CASSARVYDYEQYF. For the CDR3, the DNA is TGTGCCAGCAGTGCCAGGGTTTACGACTACGAGCAGTACTTC.

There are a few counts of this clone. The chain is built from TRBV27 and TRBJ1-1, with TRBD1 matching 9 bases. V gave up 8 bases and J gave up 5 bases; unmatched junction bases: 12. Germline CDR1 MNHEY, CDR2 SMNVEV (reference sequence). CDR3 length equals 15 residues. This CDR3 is CASRVTGGAGTEAFF. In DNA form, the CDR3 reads TGTGCCAGCCGAGTTACAGGGGGCGCGGGGACTGAAGCTTTCTTT.

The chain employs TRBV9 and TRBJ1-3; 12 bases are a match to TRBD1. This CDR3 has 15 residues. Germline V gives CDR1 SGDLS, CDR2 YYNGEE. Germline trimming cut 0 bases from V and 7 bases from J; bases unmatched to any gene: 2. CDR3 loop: CASSVVGQGANTIYF. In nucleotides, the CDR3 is TGTGCCAGCAGCGTAGTGGGACAGGGGGCGAACACCATATATTTT.

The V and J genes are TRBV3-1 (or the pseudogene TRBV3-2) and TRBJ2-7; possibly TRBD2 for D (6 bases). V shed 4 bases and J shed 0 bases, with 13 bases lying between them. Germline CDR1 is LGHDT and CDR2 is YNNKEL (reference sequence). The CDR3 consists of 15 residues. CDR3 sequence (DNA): TGTGCCAGCAGCCCCAATCGGCGGGGCTCCTACGAGCAGTACTTC. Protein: CASSPNRRGSYEQYF.

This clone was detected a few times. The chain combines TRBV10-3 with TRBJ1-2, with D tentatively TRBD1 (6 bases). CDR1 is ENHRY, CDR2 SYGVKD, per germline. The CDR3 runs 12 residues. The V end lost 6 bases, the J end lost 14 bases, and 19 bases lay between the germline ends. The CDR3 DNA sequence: TGTGCCATCAGAACCCCCGGGACACCTGAAACCTTC. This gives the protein CAIRTPGTPETF.

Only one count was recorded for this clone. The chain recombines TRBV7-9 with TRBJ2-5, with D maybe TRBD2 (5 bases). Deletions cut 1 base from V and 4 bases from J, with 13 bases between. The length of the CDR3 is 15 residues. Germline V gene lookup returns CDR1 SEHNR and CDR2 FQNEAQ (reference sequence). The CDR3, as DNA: TGTGCCAGCAGCTTAGGGACTGGGATCCTAGAGACCCAGTACTTC. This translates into CASSLGTGILETQYF.

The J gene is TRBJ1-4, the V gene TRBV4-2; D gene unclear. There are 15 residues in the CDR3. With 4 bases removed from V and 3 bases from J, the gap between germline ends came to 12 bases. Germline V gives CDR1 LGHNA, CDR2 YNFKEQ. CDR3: CASSRPSGSNEKLFF. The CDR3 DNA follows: TGTGCCAGCAGCCGCCCCTCCGGTTCTAATGAAAAACTGTTTTTT.

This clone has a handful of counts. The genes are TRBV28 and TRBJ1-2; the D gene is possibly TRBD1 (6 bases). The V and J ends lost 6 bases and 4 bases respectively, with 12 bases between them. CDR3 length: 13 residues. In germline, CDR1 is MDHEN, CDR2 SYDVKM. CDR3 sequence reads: CASSPGQLYGYTF. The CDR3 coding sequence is TGTGCCAGCAGCCCAGGACAGCTCTATGGCTACACCTTC.

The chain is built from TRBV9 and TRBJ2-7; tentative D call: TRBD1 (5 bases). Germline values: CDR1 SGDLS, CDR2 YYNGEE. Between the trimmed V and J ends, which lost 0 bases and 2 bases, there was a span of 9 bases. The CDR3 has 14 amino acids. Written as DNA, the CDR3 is TGTGCCAGCAGCGTAGCAGGGTTGGCCTACGAGCAGTACTTC. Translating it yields CASSVAGLAYEQYF.

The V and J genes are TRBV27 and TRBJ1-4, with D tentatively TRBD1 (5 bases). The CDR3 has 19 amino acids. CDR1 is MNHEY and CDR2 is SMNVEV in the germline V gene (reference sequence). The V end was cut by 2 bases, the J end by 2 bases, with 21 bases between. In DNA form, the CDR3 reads TGTGCCAGCAGTTTAGATGGGTGGTTGCGGGGGAGGACTAATGAAAAACTGTTTTTT. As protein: CASSLDGWLRGRTNEKLFF.

The CDR3 sequence is CASSLTYGGTIYEQYF. CDR3 in DNA: TGTGCCAGCAGCTTAACGTACGGCGGAACAATCTACGAGCAGTACTTC. The rearrangement links TRBV11-2 to TRBJ2-7; D gene uncertain. Germline CDR1 SGHAT, CDR2 FQNNGV. This CDR3 spans 16 amino acids. The ends were cut back, 2 bases at V and 3 bases at J, with 17 bases in the middle.

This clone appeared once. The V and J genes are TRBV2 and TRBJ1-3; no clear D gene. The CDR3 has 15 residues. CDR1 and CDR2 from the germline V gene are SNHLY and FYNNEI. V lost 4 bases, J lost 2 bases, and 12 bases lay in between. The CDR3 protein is CASSVSQVAGNTIYF. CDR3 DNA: TGTGCCAGCAGTGTTAGTCAGGTAGCTGGAAACACCATATATTTT.

CDR3 in DNA: TGTGCCAGCAGCTTAGGCCGAGATAGGGGGACCCAGTACTTC. Translated, it gives CASSLGRDRGTQYF. The chain couples TRBV13 to TRBJ2-5, with D tentatively TRBD1 (5 bases). With 0 bases removed from V and 7 bases from J, the gap between germline ends came to 12 bases. Per germline, CDR1 PRHDT and CDR2 FYEKMQ (reference sequence). The CDR3 has 14 amino acids.